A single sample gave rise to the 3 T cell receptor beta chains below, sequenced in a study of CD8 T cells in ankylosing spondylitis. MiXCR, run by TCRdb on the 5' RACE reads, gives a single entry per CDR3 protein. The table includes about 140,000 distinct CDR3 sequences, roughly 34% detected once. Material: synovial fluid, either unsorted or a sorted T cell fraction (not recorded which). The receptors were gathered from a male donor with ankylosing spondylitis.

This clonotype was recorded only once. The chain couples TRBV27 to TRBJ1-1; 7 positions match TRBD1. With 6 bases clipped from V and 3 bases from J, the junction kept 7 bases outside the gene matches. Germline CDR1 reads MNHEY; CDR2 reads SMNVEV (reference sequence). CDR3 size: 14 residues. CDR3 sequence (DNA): TGTGCCAGCAGGTTTCGACAGGGCTACACTGAAGCTTTCTTT. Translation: CASRFRQGYTEAFF.

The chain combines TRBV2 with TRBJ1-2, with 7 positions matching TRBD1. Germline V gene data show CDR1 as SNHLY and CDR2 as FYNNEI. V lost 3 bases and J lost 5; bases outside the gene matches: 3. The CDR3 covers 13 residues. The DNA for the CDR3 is TGTGCCAGCAGTGAGGAGACAGGGTATGGCTACACCTTC. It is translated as CASSEETGYGYTF.

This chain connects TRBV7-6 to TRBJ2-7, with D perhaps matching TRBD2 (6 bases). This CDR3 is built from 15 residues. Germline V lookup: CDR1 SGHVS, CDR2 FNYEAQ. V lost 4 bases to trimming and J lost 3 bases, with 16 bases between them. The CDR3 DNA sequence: TGTGCCAGCAGCTCGGGCCCGGGACTGGGCTACGAGCAGTACTTC. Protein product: CASSSGPGLGYEQYF.